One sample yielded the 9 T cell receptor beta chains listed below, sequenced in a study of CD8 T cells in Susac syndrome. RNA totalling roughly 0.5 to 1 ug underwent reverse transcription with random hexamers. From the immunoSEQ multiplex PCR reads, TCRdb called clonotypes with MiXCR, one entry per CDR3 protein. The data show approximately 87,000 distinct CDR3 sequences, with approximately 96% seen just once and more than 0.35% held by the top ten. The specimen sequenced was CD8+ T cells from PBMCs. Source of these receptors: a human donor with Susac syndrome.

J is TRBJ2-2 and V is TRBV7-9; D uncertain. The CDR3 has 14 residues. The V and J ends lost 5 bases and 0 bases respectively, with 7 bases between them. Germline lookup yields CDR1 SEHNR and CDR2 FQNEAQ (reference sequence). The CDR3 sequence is CASSRTPNTGELFF. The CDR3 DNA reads TGTGCCAGCAGCCGGACGCCGAACACCGGGGAGCTGTTTTTT.

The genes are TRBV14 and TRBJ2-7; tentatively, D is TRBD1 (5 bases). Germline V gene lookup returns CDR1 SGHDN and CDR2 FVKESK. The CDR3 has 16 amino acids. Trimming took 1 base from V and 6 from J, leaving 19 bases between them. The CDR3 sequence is CASSQGVYDSRGEQYV. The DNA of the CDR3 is TGTGCCAGCAGCCAAGGGGTGTATGACAGCCGAGGCGAGCAGTACGTC.

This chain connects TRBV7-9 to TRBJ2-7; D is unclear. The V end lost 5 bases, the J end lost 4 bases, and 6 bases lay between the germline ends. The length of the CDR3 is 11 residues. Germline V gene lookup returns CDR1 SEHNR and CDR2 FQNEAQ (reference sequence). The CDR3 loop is CASSDKYEQYF. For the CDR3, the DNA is TGTGCCAGCAGCGATAAGTACGAGCAGTACTTC.

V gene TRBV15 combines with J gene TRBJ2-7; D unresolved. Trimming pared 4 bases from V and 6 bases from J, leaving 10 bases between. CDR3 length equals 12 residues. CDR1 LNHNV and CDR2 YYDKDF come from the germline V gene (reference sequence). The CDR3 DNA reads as TGTGCCACCAGCATCCAGTCGGGCGAGCAGTACTTC. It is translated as CATSIQSGEQYF.

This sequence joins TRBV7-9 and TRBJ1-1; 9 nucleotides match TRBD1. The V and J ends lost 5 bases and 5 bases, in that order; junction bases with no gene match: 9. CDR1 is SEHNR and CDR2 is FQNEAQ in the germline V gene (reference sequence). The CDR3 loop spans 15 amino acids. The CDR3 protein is CASSPQTGGGTEAFF. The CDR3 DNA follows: TGTGCCAGCAGCCCCCAGACAGGGGGGGGGACTGAAGCTTTCTTT.

CDR3 DNA sequence: TGCGCCAGCAGCCAAGGGGACGGCTCTGGGGCCAACGTCCTGACTTTC. Translation gives CASSQGDGSGANVLTF. The chain employs TRBV4-3 and TRBJ2-6; D assignment may be TRBD1 or TRBD2 (5 bases each). Germline V CDR1 and CDR2: LGHNA, YSLEER. This CDR3 has 16 amino acids. Deletions cut 1 base from V and 0 bases from J, with 7 bases between.

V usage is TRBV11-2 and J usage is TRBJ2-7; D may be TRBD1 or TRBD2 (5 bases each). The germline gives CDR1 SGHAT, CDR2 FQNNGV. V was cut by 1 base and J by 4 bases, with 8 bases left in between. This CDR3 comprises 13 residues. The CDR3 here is CASSLGDLYEQYF. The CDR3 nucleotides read TGTGCCAGCAGCTTAGGGGACCTTTACGAGCAGTACTTC. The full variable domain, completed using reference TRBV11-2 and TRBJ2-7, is EAGVAQSPRYKIIEKRQSVAFWCNPISGHATLYWYQQILGQGPKLLIQFQNNGVVDDSQLPKDRFSAERLKGVDSTLKIQPAKLEDSAVYLCASSLGDLYEQYFGPGTRLTVT.

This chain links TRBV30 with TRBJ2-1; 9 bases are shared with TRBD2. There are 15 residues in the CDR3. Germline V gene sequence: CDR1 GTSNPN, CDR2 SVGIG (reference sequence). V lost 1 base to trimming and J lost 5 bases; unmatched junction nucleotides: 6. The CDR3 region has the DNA TGTGCCTGGAGTGAGTGGATAGCGGGAGACAATGAGCAGTTCTTC. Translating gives CAWSEWIAGDNEQFF.

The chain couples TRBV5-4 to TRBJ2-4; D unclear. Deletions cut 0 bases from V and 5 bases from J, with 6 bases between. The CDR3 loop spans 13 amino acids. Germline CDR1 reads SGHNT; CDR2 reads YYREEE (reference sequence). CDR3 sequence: CASSLGSQNIQYF. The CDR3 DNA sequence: TGTGCCAGCAGCTTGGGCAGCCAAAACATTCAGTACTTC.